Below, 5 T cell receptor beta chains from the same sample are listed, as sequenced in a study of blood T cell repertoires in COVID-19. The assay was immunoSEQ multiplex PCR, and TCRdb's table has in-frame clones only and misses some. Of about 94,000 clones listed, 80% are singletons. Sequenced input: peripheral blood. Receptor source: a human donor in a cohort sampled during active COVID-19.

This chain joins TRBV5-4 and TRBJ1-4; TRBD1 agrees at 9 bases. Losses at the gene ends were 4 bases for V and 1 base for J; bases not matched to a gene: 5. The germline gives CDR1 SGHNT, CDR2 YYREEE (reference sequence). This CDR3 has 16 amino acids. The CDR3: CASSTGTGLTNEKLFF. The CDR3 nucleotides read TGTGCCAGCAGCACCGGGACAGGGTTAACTAATGAAAAACTGTTTTTT.

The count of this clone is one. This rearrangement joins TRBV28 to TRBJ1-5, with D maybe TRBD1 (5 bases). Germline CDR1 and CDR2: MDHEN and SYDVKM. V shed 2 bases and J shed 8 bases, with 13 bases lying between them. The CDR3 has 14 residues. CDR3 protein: CASSLAGGEEPQHF. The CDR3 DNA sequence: TGTGCCAGCAGTTTAGCGGGGGGAGAGGAGCCCCAGCATTTT.

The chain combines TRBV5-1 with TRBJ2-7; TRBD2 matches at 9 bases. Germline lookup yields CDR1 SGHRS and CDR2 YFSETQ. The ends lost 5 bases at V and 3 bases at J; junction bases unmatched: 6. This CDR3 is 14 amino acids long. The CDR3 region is CASRLTSGIYEQYF. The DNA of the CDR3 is TGCGCCAGCAGGTTGACTAGCGGTATCTACGAGCAGTACTTC. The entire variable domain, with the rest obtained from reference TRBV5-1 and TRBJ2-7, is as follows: KAGVTQTPRYLIKTRGQQVTLSCSPISGHRSVSWYQQTPGQGLQFLFEYFSETQRNKGNFPGRFSGRQFSNSRSEMNVSTLELGDSALYLCASRLTSGIYEQYFGPGTRLTVT.

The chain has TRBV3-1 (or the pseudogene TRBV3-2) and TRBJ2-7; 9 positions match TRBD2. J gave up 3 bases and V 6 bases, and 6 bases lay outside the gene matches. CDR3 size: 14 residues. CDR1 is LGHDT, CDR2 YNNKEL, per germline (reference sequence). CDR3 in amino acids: CASRRTSENYEQYF. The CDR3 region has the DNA TGTGCCAGCAGGCGGACTAGCGAGAACTACGAGCAGTACTTC.

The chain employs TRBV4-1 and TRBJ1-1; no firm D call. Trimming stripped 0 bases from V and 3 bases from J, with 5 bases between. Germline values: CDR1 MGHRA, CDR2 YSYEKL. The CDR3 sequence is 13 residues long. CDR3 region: CASSQDRDTEAFF. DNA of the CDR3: TGCGCCAGCAGCCAAGATCGGGACACTGAAGCTTTCTTT.